The clone carrying this T cell receptor beta chain was detected a few times. Assay used: immunoSEQ multiplex PCR; TCRdb lists only in-frame clones, some missing. This table has roughly 83,000 clones, approximately 82% appearing once. This record belongs to a study of control samples from healthy donors and cancer patients. The CDR3 is 12 residues long. CDR1 and CDR2 from the germline V gene are SGHRS and YFSETQ. Trimming shortened V by 2 bases and J by 9 bases, and 8 bases separated the two germline ends. Sequenced input: blood. The chain carries TRBV5-1 and TRBJ2-2; D not certain. The TCR comes from a woman between 55 and 75 years old in good health. The CDR3: CASSFELRELFF. The DNA of the CDR3 is TGCGCCAGCAGCTTTGAGTTGCGGGAGCTGTTTTTT.